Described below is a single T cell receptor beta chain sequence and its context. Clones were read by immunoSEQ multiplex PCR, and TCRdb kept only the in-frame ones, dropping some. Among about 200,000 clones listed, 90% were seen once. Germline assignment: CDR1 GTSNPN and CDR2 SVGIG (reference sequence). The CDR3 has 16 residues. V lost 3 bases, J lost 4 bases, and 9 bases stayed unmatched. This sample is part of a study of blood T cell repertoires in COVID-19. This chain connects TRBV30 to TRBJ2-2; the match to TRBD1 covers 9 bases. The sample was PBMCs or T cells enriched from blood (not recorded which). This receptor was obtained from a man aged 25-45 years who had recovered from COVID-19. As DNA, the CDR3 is TGTGCCTGGAGCCCGGGACAGGGATTCCCCACCGGGGAGCTGTTTTTT. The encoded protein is CAWSPGQGFPTGELFF.